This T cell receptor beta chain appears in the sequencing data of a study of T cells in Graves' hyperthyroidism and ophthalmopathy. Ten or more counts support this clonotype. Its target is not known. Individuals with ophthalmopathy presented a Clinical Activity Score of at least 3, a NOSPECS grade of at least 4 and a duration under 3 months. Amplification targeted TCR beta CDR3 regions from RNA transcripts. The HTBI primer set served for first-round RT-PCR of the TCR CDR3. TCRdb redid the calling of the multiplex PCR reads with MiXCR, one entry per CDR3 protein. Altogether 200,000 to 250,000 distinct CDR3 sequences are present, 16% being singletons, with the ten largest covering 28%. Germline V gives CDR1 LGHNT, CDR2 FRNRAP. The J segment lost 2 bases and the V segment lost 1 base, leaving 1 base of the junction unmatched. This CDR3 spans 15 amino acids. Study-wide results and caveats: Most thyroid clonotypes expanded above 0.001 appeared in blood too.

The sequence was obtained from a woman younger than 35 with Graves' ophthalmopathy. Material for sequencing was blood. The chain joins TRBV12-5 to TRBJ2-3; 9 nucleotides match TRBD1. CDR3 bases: TGTGCTAGTGGTTTGGGGGACAGGGTCACAGATACGCAGTATTTT. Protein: CASGLGDRVTDTQYF.